Here is one TCR beta chain with its context. What antigen it recognizes has not been identified. Base-call qualities are not available, and no considerably larger clone is one nucleotide away. V is reduced by 4 bases and J by 5 bases, leaving a spacing of 20 bases between them. The CDR1 and CDR2 encoded by the germline V gene (reference sequence) are MNHEY and SMNVEV. The CDR3, from cysteine to phenylalanine, totals 16 residues. The retained sequence is limited to the CDR3, 48 bases, with the frame set at the first base. In the prospective study, participants were about 18 to 100 years old, resided in fewer than 25 geographic areas of the United States, and were enrolled through a virtual design. In the prospective study, cohorts were assigned on the basis of participant-reported clinical history obtained from a screening survey and a study questionnaire. In the prospective study, whole blood, serum and a nasopharyngeal or oropharyngeal swab were collected from each participant by mobile phlebotomists. Participants in the prospective study had the option to provide additional blood draws and questionnaires over a roughly 2-month period. Before DNA extraction, blood samples from the prospective study were shipped at room temperature or frozen.

TCRbeta CDR3 regions were amplified from genomic DNA by means of the immunoSEQ Assay, a bias-controlled multiplex PCR. Per the source publication's procedure: The number of nucleated cells in each sample was estimated from the amplification of reference gene primers within the assay. To quantify the absolute abundance of each unique TCRbeta CDR3 rearrangement, sequence reads were collapsed and filtered. For each sample, productive Simpson clonality was calculated by taking the square root of Simpson's diversity index across productive rearrangements. Drawn from immuneACCESS, this table holds only the in-frame rearrangements with V and J called that TCRdb kept. Clones are partly lost; checked studies trace under half to an unresolved V gene and leave the rest unexplained. The V and J calls and clone size come from that table; D and trimming were worked out from the DNA. Recorded for this sample are some 210,000 clones; about four fifths of them occurred a single time. Of the sample, approximately 9% is held by the ten largest clones.

These data originate in a study of blood T cell repertoires in COVID-19 (dated by TCRdb to 2018 to 2021). About the study as a whole: Samples covering the acute and convalescent phases of COVID-19 were provided by collaborators in the United States, Italy and Spain. The prospective study material was composed of cDNA or gDNA derived from T cells, B-cell-depleted T cells, or PBMCs. Deeply sampled blood TCRbeta repertoires from subjects exposed to, actively infected with, or recovered from COVID-19 were included in the dataset. A freely available public database, intended as a resource for researchers studying the immune response to SARS-CoV-2, is where the repertoires were released. The samples were drawn from two sources: the first 160 participants of the ongoing ImmuneRACE study, and 1,000 to 1,500 subjects contributed by 6 global collaborators. Sample metadata almost always included a de-identified subject ID, COVID-19 status, age in years and sex. Where available, HLA class I and class II types were obtained from metadata supplied by the sample provider rather than from assay-based typing. Paper-wide results and their limitations: Clinical and demographic metadata were provided uncurated, with the amount varying by source and participant.

The clonotype comes from a woman aged 45-65 years with acute COVID-19. The chain uses TRBV27 and TRBJ1-2; TRBD1 is a weak D gene call, 5 bases matching. Sequenced: PBMCs or T cells enriched from blood (not recorded which). In nucleotide form, the sequence is TGTGCCAGCAGTTCCACCACTTCAGGGAATACGTATGGCTACACCTTC. Translated, this gives CASSSTTSGNTYGYTF.